This T cell receptor beta chain was recorded in a study of T cell responses to AZD1222 COVID-19 vaccine. Produced via immunoSEQ multiplex PCR; TCRdb's table is partial and in-frame only. The sample lists approximately 120,000 clones; around 83% were seen once. For this clone: The antigen remains unidentified.

Study outcomes and limitations: Along spike, vaccine-associated CD4 TCRs were found throughout, with dominance at 160-218 and 743-854.

The germline CDR1 and CDR2 sequences are SGHVS and FNYEAQ. This CDR3 has 18 residues. The V end was cut by 7 bases, the J end by 6 bases, with 25 bases between. The chain couples TRBV7-6 to TRBJ1-6; no firm D call. Sequencing used peripheral blood, obtained 28 days after the second AZD1222 dose. The sequence came from an adult who received the AZD1222 COVID-19 vaccine. The CDR3 DNA is TGTGCCAGCACCCCACGAGTATCCGGGGTGAAAACTAATTCACCCCTCCACTTT. It yields the protein CASTPRVSGVKTNSPLHF.